Listed below are T cell receptor beta chains from one sample, sequenced in a study of cytomegalovirus exposure and HLA in healthy donors. TCRdb's table, derived via immunoSEQ multiplex PCR, lists solely in-frame clones and lacks some. The sample gives under 200,000 clones, approximately 82% of which show up once; 1.5% to 2% is in the top ten. The sequenced material came from PBMCs. The receptors here all came from a man aged 40-50 years in good health and CMV-seropositive. Each CDR3 is given with its conserved first and last residue. Fields, in order: V gene, J gene, D gene, clone size, CDR3 DNA, CDR3 protein. The D gene is left open where the match is weak. Part of the rows lack a size; the others show once, few, many or a class for expanded clones.

>TRBV30|TRBJ1-1|NA|NA
TGTGCCTGGGGTGGGAGGGCGATAATGAACACTGAAGCTTTCTTT
CAWGGRAIMNTEAFF
>TRBV5-1|TRBJ2-7|NA|NA
TGCGCCAGCAGTCCCGAGGCAGGACAGCCCTACGAGCAGTACTTC
CASSPEAGQPYEQYF
>TRBV6-5|TRBJ1-3|NA|NA
TGTGCCAGCAGTTACACCCGGGTCCCTGGAAACACCATATATTTT
CASSYTRVPGNTIYF
>TRBV5-4|TRBJ2-1|TRBD2|NA
TGTGCCAGCACTAGCGGGAGCTCTGAGCAGTTCTTC
CASTSGSSEQFF
>TRBV9|TRBJ2-2|NA|NA
TGTGCCAGCAGCAACAGCAACACCGGGGAGCTGTTTTTT
CASSNSNTGELFF
>TRBV13|TRBJ2-1|TRBD1|NA
TGTGCCAGCAGCTTACCGACAGGGAATGACAATGAGCAGTTCTTC
CASSLPTGNDNEQFF
>TRBV9|TRBJ1-1|TRBD1|NA
TGTGCCAGCAGCGTGGCCGGGACAGGGTTGGCGGCTGAAGCTTTCTTT
CASSVAGTGLAAEAFF
>TRBV28|TRBJ1-1|TRBD1|NA
TGTGCCAGCAGTTCGACAGGGGGGTTCTTGGCTGAAGCTTTCTTT
CASSSTGGFLAEAFF
>TRBV15|TRBJ2-7|NA|NA
TGTGCCACCAGCAAAGGACTTCTCTACGAGCAGTACTTC
CATSKGLLYEQYF
>TRBV6-5|TRBJ1-2|NA|once
TGTGCCAGCAGTTTGACCGGGGAAGGCTACACCTTC
CASSLTGEGYTF
>TRBV19|TRBJ1-2|TRBD1|NA
TGTGCCAGTAGTCAGGGACAGGGGGCTTGGTATGGCTACACCTTC
CASSQGQGAWYGYTF
>TRBV28|TRBJ2-1|TRBD2|NA
TGTGCCAGCAGTTTTTGGACTAGAGATGGTAATGAGCAGTTCTTC
CASSFWTRDGNEQFF
>TRBV5-6|TRBJ1-3|NA|NA
TGTGCCAGCAGCCTCCCTAGGAGCTCTGGAAACACCATATATTTT
CASSLPRSSGNTIYF
>TRBV4-2|TRBJ2-2|NA|NA
TGTGCCAGCAGCCAAGATTGTCAGGGGAGGGAGCTGTTTTTT
CASSQDCQGRELFF
>TRBV9|TRBJ2-3|NA|NA
TGTGCCAGCAGCGTAGCTACGGGACTTACCACAGATACGCAGTATTTT
CASSVATGLTTDTQYF
>TRBV28|TRBJ1-2|NA|NA
TGTGCCAGCAGTTTGGAGGGGAATGGCTACACCTTC
CASSLEGNGYTF
>TRBV5-8|TRBJ2-3|NA|NA
TGTGCCAGCAGCTTGGGTGGGAGTGAATCAGATACGCAGTATTTT
CASSLGGSESDTQYF
>TRBV10-3|TRBJ2-5|NA|NA
TGTGCCATCAAAGTCGGCGGGGTTGGTCTCCAAGAGACCCAGTACTTC
CAIKVGGVGLQETQYF
>TRBV27|TRBJ1-4|NA|NA
TGTGCCAGCAGTTCGCCTGGGAGGGGTAATGAAAAACTGTTTTTT
CASSSPGRGNEKLFF
>TRBV7-2|TRBJ2-5|TRBD2|NA
TGTGCCAGCAGCCAGTATTATAGCGGGAGGCCCCTAGGAGAGACCCAGTACTTC
CASSQYYSGRPLGETQYF
>TRBV29-1|TRBJ2-7|NA|NA
TGCAGCGCGCTGGCGGGCCACGAGCAGTACTTC
CSALAGHEQYF
>TRBV10-3|TRBJ1-6|TRBD1|NA
TGTGCCATCAGCCGGACAGGGAAAGACCTCCCACCCCTCCACTTT
CAISRTGKDLPPLHF
>TRBV6-1|TRBJ2-5|NA|NA
TGTGCCAGCAGTGAACGGGGGAGGTACCAAGAGACCCAGTACTTC
CASSERGRYQETQYF
>TRBV7-3|TRBJ2-4|TRBD1|NA
TGTGCCAGCAGCTCACCCGGGACAGGTTTTGACATTCAGTACTTC
CASSSPGTGFDIQYF
>TRBV5-1|TRBJ2-3|TRBD2|NA
TGCGCCAGCAGCCCCCCCCTTAGCGGGAGTGGCGATACGCAGTATTTT
CASSPPLSGSGDTQYF
>TRBV25-1|TRBJ1-4|NA|NA
TGTGCCAGCACCCTTCTCGGTGGTGAAAAACTGTTTTTT
CASTLLGGEKLFF
>TRBV4-3|TRBJ2-4|NA|NA
TGCGCCAGCAGCCAAGATCGGGACACCGGCCAGGTCAGTCAGTACTTC
CASSQDRDTGQVSQYF
>TRBV6-5|TRBJ2-7|NA|NA
TGTGCCAGCGCCCGGGGACAAACTCTTGATGGGCAGTACTTC
CASARGQTLDGQYF
>TRBV5-4|TRBJ1-1|TRBD1|NA
TGTGCCAGCAGCTCTGGACAGGGGCGCACTGAAGCTTTCTTT
CASSSGQGRTEAFF
>TRBV10-1|TRBJ2-1|NA|once
TGCGCCAGCAGGCTCGGTGACAATGAGCAGTTCTTC
CASRLGDNEQFF
>TRBV5-4|TRBJ2-3|TRBD2|few
TGTGCCAGCAGCATCGGGACTAGCGGGAGGGCGACAGATACGCAGTATTTT
CASSIGTSGRATDTQYF
>TRBV11-2|TRBJ1-1|NA|NA
TGTGCCAGCAGCCAGACAGCAATGAACACTGAAGCTTTCTTT
CASSQTAMNTEAFF
>TRBV9|TRBJ1-1|NA|NA
TGTGCCAGCCAGCGCACTGAAGCTTTCTTT
CASQRTEAFF
>TRBV19|TRBJ1-5|NA|NA
TGTGCCAGTAAAACCGGGAGTAGCAATCAGCCCCAGCATTTT
CASKTGSSNQPQHF
>TRBV13|TRBJ1-2|TRBD1|once
TGTGCCAGCAGCCGAACAGGGGGTTCCGTCTATGGCTACACCTTC
CASSRTGGSVYGYTF
>TRBV10-3|TRBJ1-3|TRBD1|NA
TGTGCCATCGCACAGGGGGCGGGAAACACCATATATTTT
CAIAQGAGNTIYF
>TRBV15|TRBJ1-5|TRBD1|NA
TGTGCCACCAGCACAGGGACAGGGGGCGGTCAGCCCCAGCATTTT
CATSTGTGGGQPQHF
>TRBV7-9|TRBJ2-7|TRBD1|NA
TGTGCCAGCAGCCGAGACAGGGGGCCCGCGGGAGGCGAGCAGTACTTC
CASSRDRGPAGGEQYF
>TRBV9|TRBJ1-1|TRBD1|NA
TGTGCCAGCAGCGCGGGACAGATGGCTGAAGCTTTCTTT
CASSAGQMAEAFF
>TRBV21-1|TRBJ1-4|NA|NA
TGTGCCAGGGGGCTGGAAGGGACAGAAGAAGGGGCTACTAATGAAAAACTGTTTTTT
CARGLEGTEEGATNEKLFF
>TRBV5-4|TRBJ2-7|NA|NA
TGTGCCAGCAGCTTGGATAGAGCCTACGAGCAGTACTTC
CASSLDRAYEQYF